The sequence of this TCR beta chain was determined in a study of PD-1 blockade in classical Hodgkin lymphoma. Study-level results: Exclusion removed patients who began nivolumab under 1 year after ASCT.

Germline CDR1 reads MNHNS; CDR2 reads SASEGT. The length of the CDR3 is 14 residues. V lost 7 bases and J 0 bases, leaving 10 bases between the germline ends. Some clones are missing from TCRdb's copy, which holds only in-frame ones; the method was immunoSEQ multiplex PCR. The sample lists tens of thousands of clones, roughly nine tenths occurring once. Noted time point: cycle 4 day 1 (C4D1), after 6 weeks of nivolumab. All patients experienced relapse after autologous stem cell transplantation, and brentuximab vedotin exposure was variable. As to this clone: The antigen remains unidentified.

The sequencing used peripheral blood mononuclear cells (PBMCs), collected before the fourth cycle of nivolumab. The chain combines TRBV6-1 with TRBJ1-3; D is ambiguous. The sequence derives from a human donor with classical Hodgkin lymphoma. In nucleotides, the CDR3 is TGTGCCAGCAAGGACGCTATCTCTGGAAACACCATATATTTT. Amino acid sequence: CASKDAISGNTIYF.